The 12 T cell receptor beta chains below all came from one sample that was sequenced in a study of OX40 agonist ivuxolimab in advanced cancers. Only in-frame clones appear in the TCRdb table, and some are missing; sequencing was by immunoSEQ multiplex PCR. The sample lists 25,000 to 35,000 clones, about 90% seen once, with roughly 15% in the top ten. The sequenced sample was CD4+ or CD8+ T cells sorted from blood, obtained in a trial of the OX40 agonist ivuxolimab. These receptors came from an adult with an advanced solid tumor such as melanoma, head and neck, liver or kidney cancer.

The chain links TRBV5-1 to TRBJ2-7; the D gene is possibly TRBD2 (5 bases). Trimming cost V 0 bases and J 6 bases, with 10 bases left between them. CDR1 is SGHRS, CDR2 YFSETQ, per germline. The CDR3 extends over 13 amino acids. CDR3 nucleotides: TGCGCCAGCAGCTTGGGTCCGGGAAGCGAGCAGTACTTC. Residues: CASSLGPGSEQYF.

This clone was detected only once. J is TRBJ2-7 and V is TRBV29-1, with 11 nucleotides matching TRBD2. CDR1 is SQVTM and CDR2 is ANQGSEA in the germline V gene. The V segment lost 7 bases and the J segment 6 bases; nucleotides outside the gene matches: 8. There are 13 residues in the CDR3. This chain's CDR3 is CSAVTSGITEQYF. The CDR3 bases are TGCAGCGCGGTGACTAGCGGGATTACCGAGCAGTACTTC.

This chain links TRBV30 with TRBJ2-4; unclear D gene. Germline V gene data show CDR1 as GTSNPN and CDR2 as SVGIG (reference sequence). V dropped 4 bases and J dropped 1 base, with 5 bases sitting between them. The CDR3 runs to 12 residues. The CDR3, as DNA: TGTGCCTGGAAGGGCGCCAAAAACATTCAGTACTTC. Protein: CAWKGAKNIQYF.

Regarding this clone: Sequence at one end of the junction differs from germline and may be a read error. The chain has TRBV5-1 and TRBJ2-3; 9 bases are a match to TRBD2. The germline V gene encodes CDR1 SGHRS and CDR2 YFSETQ. The CDR3 totals 16 residues. DNA of the CDR3: TGCGCCAGCAGCTTGGCCCCTCTCGGGCGGGAGGGCTTCCCGACGTTT. This encodes CASSLAPLGREGFPTF.

The CDR3, as DNA: TGTGCCAGCAGTCCCCCCGGCGGCTGGAGATACTACGAGCAGTACTTC. Protein product: CASSPPGGWRYYEQYF. The rearrangement uses TRBV27 and TRBJ2-5; D gene ambiguous. Gene TRBJ2-7 matches the end of the DNA better, so the J call may be wrong. Germline-derived CDR1 and CDR2 are MNHEY and SMNVEV (reference sequence). The CDR3 is 16 amino acids.

V and J are TRBV15 and TRBJ2-7, with D perhaps matching TRBD1 or TRBD2 (5 bases each). The CDR3 length is 15 residues. With 0 bases removed from V and 5 bases from J, the gap between germline ends came to 14 bases. CDR1 is LNHNV, CDR2 YYDKDF, per germline (reference sequence). CDR3 nucleotides: TGTGCCACCAGCAGAGATCTCGAGGGGCGAGACGAGCAGTACTTC. Translation gives CATSRDLEGRDEQYF.

This clone was recorded once. This chain uses TRBV15 with TRBJ2-1; D remains ambiguous. Germline V gene sequence: CDR1 LNHNV, CDR2 YYDKDF (reference sequence). V was trimmed by 0 bases and J by 6 bases, leaving 12 bases between them. The CDR3 runs to 15 residues. The CDR3 DNA reads TGTGCCACCAGCAGAGACAGGATTTGGGGCAATGAGCAGTTCTTC. This sequence encodes CATSRDRIWGNEQFF. Full variable domain (rest looked up from reference TRBV15 and TRBJ2-1): DAMVIQNPRYQVTQFGKPVTLSCSQTLNHNVMYWYQQKSSQAPKLLFHYYDKDFNNEADTPDNFQSRRPNTSFCFLDIRSPGLGDTAMYLCATSRDRIWGNEQFFGPGTRLTVL.

This clone showed up just a few times. The chain recombines TRBV7-6 with TRBJ2-3; 9 bases agree with TRBD2. This CDR3 region has 18 residues. With V trimmed by 7 bases and J by 3 bases, 17 bases remained unmatched. Germline CDR1 SGHVS, CDR2 FNYEAQ. Here the CDR3 DNA reads TGTGCCAGCACCCCACCGCTGGGGCGGGAGGGTGGAACAGATACGCAGTATTTT. Translating it yields CASTPPLGREGGTDTQYF.

The chain has TRBV15 and TRBJ2-5, with 9 bases aligning to TRBD2. Trimming removed 0 bases from V and 4 bases from J; junction bases left unmatched: 3. This CDR3 is built from 15 residues. Germline CDR1 reads LNHNV; CDR2 reads YYDKDF (reference sequence). CDR3 loop: CATSRDSGRGETQYF. In DNA form, the CDR3 reads TGTGCCACCAGCAGAGATAGCGGGAGAGGAGAGACCCAGTACTTC.

The chain couples TRBV2 to TRBJ2-1, with a tentative D call TRBD2 (5 bases). The germline gives CDR1 SNHLY, CDR2 FYNNEI. The CDR3 covers 13 residues. V was pared by 2 bases and J by 8 bases, with 10 bases between. Written as DNA, the CDR3 is TGTGCCAGCAGTGAATTAGACGGGGATGAGCAGTTCTTC. The encoded protein is CASSELDGDEQFF. Complete variable domain (other parts from reference TRBV2 and TRBJ2-1): EPEVTQTPSHQVTQMGQEVILRCVPISNHLYFYWYRQILGQKVEFLVSFYNNEISEKSEIFDDQFSVERPDGSNFTLKIRSTKLEDSAMYFCASSELDGDEQFFGPGTRLTVL.

There are a few counts of this clone. The V gene is TRBV5-5, the J gene TRBJ2-7, with 10 bases identical to TRBD2. With 0 bases clipped from V and 2 bases from J, the junction kept 2 bases outside the gene matches. Germline lookup yields CDR1 SGHKS and CDR2 YYEKEE (reference sequence). This CDR3 contains 15 residues. CDR3 nucleotides: TGTGCCAGCAGCTTGGTAGCGGGAGGAGCCTACGAGCAGTACTTC. Translation: CASSLVAGGAYEQYF.

V gene TRBV9 combines with J gene TRBJ2-7, with 10 positions matching TRBD2. The junction had 8 bases not matched to a gene; V was cut back by 3 bases and J by 5 bases. This CDR3 spans 15 amino acids. Germline V CDR1 and CDR2: SGDLS, YYNGEE. The CDR3 nucleotides are TGTGCCAGCAGCGCTAGCGGGAGAACGATGAACGAGCAGTACTTC. As protein: CASSASGRTMNEQYF.